Below are 20 T cell receptor beta chains sequenced from a single sample in a study of blood T cell repertoires in COVID-19. The data were produced by immunoSEQ multiplex PCR, yet TCRdb's version contains in-frame clones alone and is incomplete. The sample records approximately 170,000 clones, about 80% being singletons. Sequencing was carried out using peripheral blood. Source of these receptors: a man between 65 and 85 years old with active or convalescent COVID-19.

V usage is TRBV3-1 (or the pseudogene TRBV3-2) and J usage is TRBJ1-1; perhaps TRBD1 as D (6 bases). The CDR3 length is 14 residues. V gave up 6 bases and J gave up 2 bases, with 13 bases separating them. CDR1 and CDR2 from the germline V gene are LGHDT and YNNKEL (reference sequence). CDR3 protein: CASSQRQDNTEAFF. CDR3 in DNA: TGTGCCAGCAGTCAGAGACAGGATAACACTGAAGCTTTCTTT.

The rearrangement joins TRBV9 to TRBJ1-1; D perhaps matches TRBD1 (5 bases). CDR1 is SGDLS, CDR2 YYNGEE, per germline. There are 14 residues in the CDR3. V dropped 0 bases and J dropped 9 bases, with 15 bases sitting between them. The CDR3 nucleotides are TGTGCCAGCAGCGTAGGGGCCGGGGGAGGAAAAGCTTTCTTT. This translates into CASSVGAGGGKAFF.

Written as DNA, the CDR3 is TGTGCCAGCAGCCTCAGGGAACTAGCGCCAAACGCCGGGGAGCTGTTTTTT. Protein product: CASSLRELAPNAGELFF. The chain uses TRBV7-6 and TRBJ2-2; 7 nucleotides match TRBD2. V trimming: 5 bases; J trimming: 6 bases; junction bases outside the gene matches: 15. Germline values: CDR1 SGHVS, CDR2 FNYEAQ. The CDR3 spans 17 residues. Using reference TRBV7-6 and TRBJ2-2 for the parts outside the CDR3, the full variable domain is GAGVSQSPRYKVTKRGQDVALRCDPISGHVSLYWYRQALGQGPEFLTYFNYEAQQDKSGLPNDRFSAERPEGSISTLTIQRTEQRDSAMYRCASSLRELAPNAGELFFGEGSRLTVL.

This sequence joins TRBV11-2 and TRBJ1-2; 9 bases agree with TRBD1. From germline, CDR1 is SGHAT and CDR2 FQNNGV. The CDR3 length is 15 residues. Unmatched junction bases numbered 7, after V lost 4 bases and J lost 4 bases. CDR3 sequence reads: CASSSNRGRGYGYTF. The CDR3 DNA sequence: TGTGCCAGCAGCTCGAACAGGGGGCGCGGCTATGGCTACACCTTC. Full variable domain (remainder filled in from reference TRBV11-2 and TRBJ1-2): EAGVAQSPRYKIIEKRQSVAFWCNPISGHATLYWYQQILGQGPKLLIQFQNNGVVDDSQLPKDRFSAERLKGVDSTLKIQPAKLEDSAVYLCASSSNRGRGYGYTFGSGTRLTVV.

The chain links TRBV6-6 to TRBJ1-6, with D maybe TRBD1 (5 bases). The V gene lost 6 bases and the J gene lost 4 bases, with 13 bases spanning the gap. The CDR3 runs 15 residues. Germline V gives CDR1 MNHNY, CDR2 SVGAGI (reference sequence). CDR3 protein: CASSQPGGYNSPLHF. Here the CDR3 DNA reads TGTGCCAGCAGCCAACCGGGGGGGTATAATTCACCCCTCCACTTT.

The chain employs TRBV20-1 and TRBJ2-1; D gene ambiguous. The germline V and J ends were trimmed by 3 bases and 4 bases, with 7 bases remaining between them. This CDR3 comprises 12 residues. The germline V gene has CDR1 DFQATT and CDR2 SNEGSKA (reference sequence). CDR3 protein: CSASQVYNEQFF. Here the CDR3 DNA reads TGCAGTGCTAGTCAGGTGTACAATGAGCAGTTCTTC.

The rearrangement joins TRBV6-2 or TRBV6-3 to TRBJ1-2; D perhaps matches TRBD1 (5 bases). V was clipped by 6 bases and J by 4 bases, with 24 bases between them. The CDR3 is 17 residues long. The germline gives CDR1 MNHEY, CDR2 SVGEGT. This CDR3 is CASSSNRFSIGSYGYTF. The CDR3 DNA follows: TGTGCCAGCAGCTCTAACAGGTTCTCCATAGGGTCCTATGGCTACACCTTC.

The chain combines TRBV29-1 with TRBJ2-7; possible D gene TRBD1, 6 bases. Trimming stripped 7 bases from V and 3 bases from J, with 16 bases between. Germline CDR1 and CDR2: SQVTM and ANQGSEA. The CDR3 loop spans 13 amino acids. The CDR3 spells CSAQGQTGYEQYF. The CDR3 nucleotides are TGCAGCGCCCAAGGGCAGACAGGCTACGAGCAGTACTTC.

The rearrangement joins TRBV30 to TRBJ1-6, with D unclear. V lost 0 bases, J lost 7 bases, and 10 bases lay in between. The CDR3 has 14 residues. Per germline, CDR1 GTSNPN and CDR2 SVGIG (reference sequence). As DNA, the CDR3 is TGTGCCTGGAGTGTACGGGGAGGAAATTCACCCCTCCACTTT. Its protein is CAWSVRGGNSPLHF.

This chain joins TRBV3-1 (or the pseudogene TRBV3-2) and TRBJ1-2, with D possibly matching TRBD1 (6 bases). V shed 3 bases and J shed 5 bases, with 19 bases lying between them. CDR1 and CDR2 from the germline V gene are LGHDT and YNNKEL (reference sequence). This CDR3 is 16 amino acids long. In DNA, the CDR3 is TGTGCCAGCAGCCAGGAAGGGGGGGGCAGGGTGTATGGCTACACCTTC. This gives the protein CASSQEGGGRVYGYTF.

The chain links TRBV12-5 to TRBJ2-5; 7 positions match TRBD2. Germline values: CDR1 LGHNT, CDR2 FRNRAP. The CDR3 loop spans 13 amino acids. J lost 7 bases, V lost 1 base, and 3 bases had no gene match. CDR3 loop: CASGLGAGVTQYF. Here the CDR3 DNA reads TGTGCTAGTGGTTTGGGGGCGGGGGTGACCCAGTACTTC.

V and J are TRBV30 and TRBJ1-1; TRBD1 is a possible D gene (6 bases). V lost 4 bases and J 4 bases, leaving 19 bases between the germline ends. The CDR3 is made up of 15 amino acids. Germline CDR1 and CDR2: GTSNPN and SVGIG (reference sequence). The CDR3 is CAWTPRDTPSTEAFF. CDR3 coding DNA: TGTGCCTGGACGCCCCGGGACACCCCGAGCACTGAAGCTTTCTTT.

The chain combines TRBV7-9 with TRBJ2-1, with TRBD2 matching 7 bases. The V gene end was trimmed by 1 base and the J gene end by 2 bases; junction bases not matched to a gene: 5. The CDR3 covers 16 residues. CDR1 SEHNR and CDR2 FQNEAQ come from the germline V gene (reference sequence). The CDR3 spells CASSLVGRGPYNEQFF. The CDR3 region has the DNA TGTGCCAGCAGCTTAGTTGGGAGGGGTCCCTACAATGAGCAGTTCTTC.

The genes are TRBV2 and TRBJ1-6, with 7 bases lining up with TRBD1. Losses at the gene ends were 5 bases for V and 9 bases for J; bases not matched to a gene: 7. In germline, CDR1 is SNHLY, CDR2 FYNNEI. This CDR3 spans 14 amino acids. CDR3 residues: CASSRDSEISPLHF. The CDR3 DNA sequence: TGTGCCAGCAGTCGGGACAGCGAGATTTCACCCCTCCACTTT. Looking up the rest from reference TRBV2 and TRBJ1-6 gives the full variable domain: EPEVTQTPSHQVTQMGQEVILRCVPISNHLYFYWYRQILGQKVEFLVSFYNNEISEKSEIFDDQFSVERPDGSNFTLKIRSTKLEDSAMYFCASSRDSEISPLHFGNGTRLTVT.

In its sample, this clone was seen a few times. This chain joins TRBV7-2 and TRBJ2-7; maybe TRBD1 (5 bases). V lost 1 base and J 6 bases, leaving 10 bases between the germline ends. The CDR3 has 13 amino acids. Germline V gene sequence: CDR1 SGHTA, CDR2 FQGNSA. CDR3 coding DNA: TGTGCCAGCAGCTTAGAGACAGTCTCCGAGCAGTACTTC. As protein: CASSLETVSEQYF.

CDR3 sequence reads: CASSVVAGGEAFF. In DNA form, the CDR3 reads TGTGCCAGCAGCGTAGTCGCAGGGGGAGAAGCTTTCTTT. The chain uses TRBV9 and TRBJ1-1, with 7 bases identical to TRBD1. V lost 0 bases to trimming and J lost 8 bases; unmatched junction nucleotides: 4. The CDR3 is 13 residues long. CDR1 and CDR2 from the germline V gene are SGDLS and YYNGEE.

The chain is built from TRBV27 and TRBJ1-4, with unresolved D. Germline V gives CDR1 MNHEY, CDR2 SMNVEV (reference sequence). The CDR3 has 15 amino acids. V was pared by 6 bases and J by 0 bases, with 11 bases between. The CDR3, as DNA: TGTGCCAGCAGCCGGGGTCCGGCAACTAATGAAAAACTGTTTTTT. This codes for CASSRGPATNEKLFF.

The V call is TRBV7-2, the J call TRBJ1-5; no clear D. Deletions cut 7 bases from V and 3 bases from J, with 13 bases between. Germline CDR1 reads SGHTA; CDR2 reads FQGNSA. The CDR3 is made up of 14 amino acids. The CDR3: CASKNGHLNQPQHF. DNA for the CDR3: TGTGCCAGCAAGAACGGTCACCTCAATCAGCCCCAGCATTTT.

The gene calls are TRBV2 and TRBJ1-1, with 8 bases fitting TRBD1. There are 13 residues in the CDR3. J was trimmed by 4 bases and V by 8 bases; bases with no gene match: 6. The V gene's germline CDR1 is SNHLY and CDR2 FYNNEI. The CDR3 is CASRWTGITEAFF. The CDR3, as DNA: TGTGCCAGCCGTTGGACAGGGATCACTGAAGCTTTCTTT.

The gene calls are TRBV19 and TRBJ2-1, with 13 positions matching TRBD2. Germline-derived CDR1 and CDR2 are LNHDA and SQIVND (reference sequence). V lost 0 bases, J lost 3 bases, and 5 bases stayed unmatched. The CDR3 has 18 residues. The CDR3 DNA reads as TGTGCCAGTAGTATAGACCGGACTAGCGGGAGTGTCTACAATGAGCAGTTCTTC. It translates to CASSIDRTSGSVYNEQFF.